The 26 T cell receptor beta chains below come from one sample, sequenced in a study of T-cell reconstitution after alpha-beta-depleted transplantation in children. TCRbeta library construction was performed incorporating unique molecular identifiers. Each CDR3 protein gets one entry after TCRdb re-called the PCR reads with MiXCR. The table has 440,000 or so distinct CDR3 sequences, about a tenth seen once; the top ten hold roughly 5%. Sample: PBMCs from the stem cell graft donor, taken from the stem cell graft. The receptors were gathered from a human donor who donated a stem cell graft to a child with acute myeloid leukemia.

This clonotype was seen once. A clone one base away is much larger, so this may be a read error. V gene TRBV29-1 combines with J gene TRBJ2-3; no definite D call. The CDR3 consists of 15 residues. Germline-derived CDR1 and CDR2 are SQVTM and ANQGSEA. V lost 4 bases to trimming and J lost 2 bases, with 16 bases between them. The CDR3 DNA follows: TGCAGCGTTGTCCTTCTTATGGACGACACAGATACGCAGTATTTT. Encoded protein: CSVVLLMDDTDTQYF.

This clonotype was counted between two and nine times. The chain combines TRBV9 with TRBJ2-6, with TRBD1 identical over 7 bases. The CDR3 has 16 residues. With 3 bases clipped from V and 2 bases from J, the junction kept 5 bases outside the gene matches. Germline CDR1 and CDR2: SGDLS and YYNGEE. The CDR3 bases are TGTGCCAGCAGCGCCCCCGGACAGGCTGGGGCCAACGTCCTGACTTTC. Translation: CASSAPGQAGANVLTF.

This clonotype was picked up a small number of times. The genes are TRBV12-3 or TRBV12-4 and TRBJ1-1; 7 bases match TRBD1. The trim removed 11 bases at V and 4 bases at J, leaving 7 bases unmatched. The CDR3 loop spans 12 amino acids. The CDR3 loop is CAGGTGATEAFF. The CDR3 bases are TGTGCCGGAGGCACAGGGGCCACTGAAGCTTTCTTT.

This clonotype turned up a few times. This chain uses TRBV12-3 or TRBV12-4 with TRBJ2-7; D remains unclear. V was cut by 2 bases and J by 7 bases, with 15 bases left in between. The CDR3 loop spans 14 amino acids. Here the CDR3 DNA reads TGTGCCAGCAGTTTATCTTACGGGCTCTTGGAGCAGTACTTC. As protein: CASSLSYGLLEQYF.

In this sample, this clonotype turned up a few times. V gene TRBV6-6 combines with J gene TRBJ2-7, with unresolved D. The CDR3 extends over 13 amino acids. Between the trimmed V and J ends, which lost 8 bases and 0 bases, there was a span of 11 bases. Looked up from germline, CDR1 is MNHNY and CDR2 is SVGAGI (reference sequence). The CDR3 DNA reads as TGTGCCAGCGGGTACTCGTTCTCCTACGAGCAGTACTTC. Its translation: CASGYSFSYEQYF.

V and J are TRBV9 and TRBJ2-1; TRBD2 matches at 10 bases. The CDR3 contains 13 residues. With V trimmed by 9 bases and J by 8 bases, 8 bases remained unmatched. The germline CDR1 and CDR2 sequences are SGDLS and YYNGEE. The CDR3 DNA reads TGTGCCACGTCAGCGGGAGGGTGGGATGAGCAGTTCTTC. It translates to CATSAGGWDEQFF.

This clonotype was seen more than once but under ten times. The chain couples TRBV25-1 to TRBJ2-5, with D perhaps matching TRBD1 (5 bases). Trimming removed 0 bases at V and 5 bases at J, with 10 bases between. This CDR3 is built from 14 residues. The germline gives CDR1 MGHDK, CDR2 SYGVNS. In DNA form, the CDR3 reads TGTGCCAGCAGTGAATATGGGGCCGGGGAGACCCAGTACTTC. It is translated as CASSEYGAGETQYF.

This clonotype came up many times. This sequence joins TRBV20-1 and TRBJ2-1; D may match TRBD1 or TRBD2 (6 bases each). Germline V lookup: CDR1 DFQATT, CDR2 SNEGSKA (reference sequence). The CDR3 has 13 amino acids. V lost 6 bases to trimming and J lost 4 bases, with 13 bases between them. CDR3: CSAEGGPYNEQFF. Here the CDR3 DNA reads TGCAGTGCCGAGGGGGGACCTTACAATGAGCAGTTCTTC.

This clonotype came up many times. CDR3 region: CASRDRGPNSPLHF. The CDR3 DNA is TGCGCCAGCCGGGACAGGGGCCCCAATTCACCCCTCCACTTT. The chain uses TRBV5-1 and TRBJ1-6, with 10 positions matching TRBD1. The CDR3 has 14 amino acids. The V gene's germline CDR1 is SGHRS and CDR2 YFSETQ. Trimming took 7 bases from V and 7 from J; bases not matched to a gene: 5.

The V gene is TRBV5-1, the J gene TRBJ2-1; 8 bases are a match to TRBD1. Unmatched junction bases numbered 10, after V lost 4 bases and J lost 7 bases. CDR1 and CDR2 from the germline V gene are SGHRS and YFSETQ. The CDR3 has 15 residues. The CDR3 bases are TGCGCCAGCAGCCCTTATTACCAGGGGGCAAATGAGCAGTTCTTC. It is translated as CASSPYYQGANEQFF.

The genes are TRBV15 and TRBJ1-5, with a weak D call TRBD1 (5 bases). In germline, CDR1 is LNHNV, CDR2 YYDKDF (reference sequence). This CDR3 has 16 residues. V was shortened by 2 bases and J by 5 bases, with 16 bases between the two germline ends. The CDR3 loop reads CATSRSGTGFHQPQHF. CDR3 DNA sequence: TGTGCCACCAGCAGATCCGGGACCGGGTTCCATCAGCCCCAGCATTTT.

This clonotype showed up just a few times. The chain links TRBV7-2 to TRBJ2-5; D ambiguous. CDR1 SGHTA and CDR2 FQGNSA come from the germline V gene. CDR3 length: 16 amino acids. The V gene lost 1 base and the J gene lost 4 bases, with 16 bases spanning the gap. The DNA of the CDR3 is TGTGCCAGCAGCTTAGGCTTTATGGGGTTAGGAGAGACCCAGTACTTC. Translated: CASSLGFMGLGETQYF. The full variable domain, rest sourced from reference TRBV7-2 and TRBJ2-5, is GAGVSQSPSNKVTEKGKDVELRCDPISGHTALYWYRQSLGQGLEFLIYFQGNSAPDKSGLPSDRFSAERTGGSVSTLTIQRTQQEDSAVYLCASSLGFMGLGETQYFGPGTRLLVL.

This clonotype was seen a few times. The chain recombines TRBV12-3 or TRBV12-4 with TRBJ2-1, with TRBD2 matching over 9 bases. J was trimmed by 6 bases and V by 6 bases; bases with no gene match: 9. The CDR3 is 15 residues long. The CDR3 sequence is CASSSSSGRINEQFF. The CDR3 nucleotides read TGTGCCAGCAGCTCTAGTAGCGGGAGAATCAATGAGCAGTTCTTC.

The chain employs TRBV12-3 or TRBV12-4 and TRBJ2-2; D unresolved. V gave up 7 bases and J gave up 4 bases, with 4 bases separating them. CDR3 length: 11 residues. Here the CDR3 reads CASTGTGELFF. The CDR3 DNA reads as TGTGCCAGCACCGGCACCGGGGAGCTGTTTTTT.

The V gene is TRBV6-1, the J gene TRBJ2-5, with 7 positions matching TRBD2. With 6 bases clipped from V and 5 bases from J, the junction kept 9 bases outside the gene matches. Germline V gives CDR1 MNHNS, CDR2 SASEGT. CDR3 length equals 14 residues. CDR3 sequence: CASRGLLGGETQYF. In nucleotides, the CDR3 is TGTGCCAGCAGGGGACTACTGGGAGGGGAGACCCAGTACTTC.

The chain has TRBV5-1 and TRBJ1-1; D may be TRBD1 (6 bases). V dropped 3 bases and J dropped 4 bases, with 16 bases sitting between them. CDR3 length: 15 amino acids. CDR1 and CDR2 (germline): SGHRS, YFSETQ. The CDR3 DNA sequence: TGCGCCAGCAGCTGGGGCCAGGGGACGGCCACTGAAGCTTTCTTT. This gives the protein CASSWGQGTATEAFF.

The CDR3 region is CASRDTGGWVSQYF. The CDR3 bases are TGTGCCAGCAGGGACACGGGGGGTTGGGTTTCGCAGTATTTT. This chain uses TRBV12-3 or TRBV12-4 with TRBJ2-3, with TRBD2 matching 7 bases. With V trimmed by 6 bases and J by 10 bases, 13 bases remained unmatched. This CDR3 region has 14 residues.

This clonotype showed up many times. The chain employs TRBV3-1 and TRBJ2-1; D is unclear. This CDR3 comprises 16 residues. V was cut by 0 bases and J by 9 bases, with 18 bases left in between. Germline CDR1 is LGHDT and CDR2 is YNNKEL (reference sequence). CDR3 residues: CASSQDGGLSVGEQFF. CDR3 bases: TGTGCCAGCAGCCAAGATGGTGGGCTTAGTGTCGGTGAGCAGTTCTTC.

This clonotype was detected a few times. CDR3 bases: TGTGCCGTCCTACTAGCGTGGGGAGAGACCCAGTACTTC. As protein: CAVLLAWGETQYF. The chain carries TRBV12-3 or TRBV12-4 and TRBJ2-5, with TRBD2 matching 7 bases. The CDR3 runs 13 residues. J gave up 4 bases and V 11 bases, and 10 bases lay outside the gene matches.

The genes are TRBV12-3 or TRBV12-4 and TRBJ1-5; no clear D gene. This CDR3 spans 17 amino acids. V gave up 3 bases and J gave up 3 bases, with 18 bases separating them. In nucleotides, the CDR3 is TGTGCCAGCAGTTTTCGATTGGGTTCAGTGCCCAATCAGCCCCAGCATTTT. Its protein product is CASSFRLGSVPNQPQHF.

The chain carries TRBV5-1 and TRBJ1-4; TRBD1 is a possible D gene (5 bases). CDR1 is SGHRS, CDR2 YFSETQ, per germline. V was pared by 0 bases and J by 5 bases, with 11 bases between. The CDR3 runs to 15 residues. CDR3 protein: CASSLEGGTNEKLFF. The CDR3 bases are TGCGCCAGCAGCTTGGAAGGAGGGACGAATGAAAAACTGTTTTTT.

The CDR3, as DNA: TGTGCCAGCAGGAGGGGACACTCTACTAATCAGCCCCAGCATTTT. As protein: CASRRGHSTNQPQHF. The rearrangement joins TRBV6-5 to TRBJ1-5; tentative D call: TRBD1 (6 bases). The V end was cut by 6 bases, the J end by 4 bases, with 16 bases between. Germline V gene sequence: CDR1 MNHEY, CDR2 SVGAGI. CDR3 length equals 15 residues.

This clonotype was observed a few times. The chain has TRBV12-3 or TRBV12-4 and TRBJ2-2, with TRBD2 matching 12 bases. Trimming cost V 5 bases and J 6 bases; bases outside gene matches: 4. This CDR3 spans 15 amino acids. The chain's CDR3 is CASSRLAGAAGELFF. CDR3 coding DNA: TGTGCCAGCAGTCGACTAGCGGGAGCGGCCGGGGAGCTGTTTTTT.

This rearrangement joins TRBV3-1 to TRBJ2-3; D possibly corresponds to TRBD2 (5 bases). Trimming removed 1 base from V and 6 bases from J, with 8 bases in between. The CDR3 consists of 13 residues. Germline CDR1 is LGHDT and CDR2 is YNNKEL (reference sequence). This chain's CDR3 is CASSQARGDTQYF. CDR3 in DNA: TGTGCCAGCAGCCAAGCCCGCGGGGATACGCAGTATTTT.

This clonotype was seen just once. This chain connects TRBV28 to TRBJ2-7, with TRBD1 identical over 9 bases. CDR3 length: 15 residues. CDR1 MDHEN and CDR2 SYDVKM come from the germline V gene. J gave up 3 bases and V 4 bases, and 7 bases lay outside the gene matches. CDR3 amino acids: CASSSFQTGGYEQYV. The CDR3 nucleotides are TGTGCCAGCAGTTCGTTCCAGACAGGGGGCTACGAGCAGTACGTC.

This clonotype was counted many times. J is TRBJ2-1 and V is TRBV7-2; no firm D call. The V end lost 1 base, the J end lost 9 bases, and 7 bases lay between the germline ends. The length of the CDR3 is 12 residues. Germline assignment: CDR1 SGHTA and CDR2 FQGNSA. CDR3: CASSLGPGEQFF. CDR3 in DNA: TGTGCCAGCAGCTTAGGCCCGGGTGAGCAGTTCTTC.